The 23 T cell receptor beta chains below come from one sample, sequenced in a study of T-cell memory formation after mild COVID-19 (dated by TCRdb to about 2021). Library construction relied on 5' RACE. Sequencing instrument: Illumina NovaSeq 6000. TCRdb trimmed public reads at Q25 via fastp, called clones via MiXCR and kept in-frame beta chains. Entries are consolidated by CDR3 protein sequence, retaining the most common genes and DNA. In all, the sample holds 150,000 to 200,000 distinct CDR3 sequences, and roughly 30% of those were seen once. Jointly, the top ten make up 12% of the sample. The sample was PBMCs or a T cell subset sorted from them (not recorded which). The origin of the receptors is an adult woman who had mild COVID-19 (a few samples of this study predate the infection). The sample titles of this study are shuffled in the database, so cell type and time point are left out; the donor was told from shared clones.

Only a few counts were recorded for this clonotype. V usage is TRBV24-1 and J usage is TRBJ1-5; D gene unclear. Germline assignment: CDR1 KGHDR and CDR2 SFDVKD. The V end lost 0 bases, the J end lost 2 bases, and 10 bases lay between the germline ends. This CDR3 is built from 16 residues. The CDR3 protein is CATSDLRREGNQPQHF. Here the CDR3 DNA reads TGTGCCACCAGTGATTTGCGGAGGGAAGGCAATCAGCCCCAGCATTTT.

This clonotype was counted between two and nine times. The chain joins TRBV7-2 to TRBJ2-2; no firm D call. The germline V and J ends were trimmed by 7 bases and 7 bases, with 7 bases remaining between them. The length of the CDR3 is 11 residues. CDR1 is SGHTA, CDR2 FQGNSA, per germline. The CDR3, as DNA: TGTGCCAGCAAAGCATACGGGGAGCTGTTTTTT. The encoded protein is CASKAYGELFF. Filled out from reference TRBV7-2 and TRBJ2-2, the complete variable domain reads GAGVSQSPSNKVTEKGKDVELRCDPISGHTALYWYRQSLGQGLEFLIYFQGNSAPDKSGLPSDRFSAERTGGSVSTLTIQRTQQEDSAVYLCASKAYGELFFGEGSRLTVL.

The rearrangement links TRBV4-2 to TRBJ2-5; D unclear. V shed 1 base and J shed 9 bases, with 18 bases lying between them. CDR3 length: 15 amino acids. Germline loops: CDR1 LGHNA, CDR2 YNFKEQ. The CDR3 reads CASSQVSGARVAQYF. The CDR3 nucleotides read TGTGCCAGCAGCCAAGTCTCCGGCGCCCGGGTTGCCCAGTACTTC.

The chain carries TRBV14 and TRBJ2-7; D possibly uses TRBD1 or TRBD2 (5 bases each). The V end was cut by 11 bases, the J end by 6 bases, with 23 bases between. This CDR3 spans 14 amino acids. Germline-derived CDR1 and CDR2 are SGHDN and FVKESK. CDR3 nucleotide sequence: TGTGCCGGAACATCGGGACGGGTCGTTGGCGAGCAGTACTTC. It specifies CAGTSGRVVGEQYF.

This chain connects TRBV21-1 to TRBJ2-2; TRBD2 is taken as the D call from the table, unchecked against the DNA. TRBV21-1 has pseudogene status. The CDR3 sequence is 14 residues long. CDR3 sequence: CASSATRRVGELFF. Here the CDR3 DNA reads TGTGCCAGCAGCGCCACTAGGCGAGTCGGGGAGCTGTTTTTT.

This clonotype was seen a few times. The chain employs TRBV4-1 and TRBJ1-1; 7 bases are a match to TRBD1. V was pared by 6 bases and J by 0 bases, with 7 bases of the junction left unmatched. CDR3 size: 15 residues. Germline values: CDR1 MGHRA, CDR2 YSYEKL. CDR3 protein: CASSPSGTVNTEAFF. The CDR3 nucleotides read TGCGCCAGCAGTCCCTCTGGGACAGTGAACACTGAAGCTTTCTTT.

The V and J genes are TRBV7-2 and TRBJ2-1; 14 nucleotides match TRBD2. Germline values: CDR1 SGHTA, CDR2 FQGNSA. The CDR3 contains 15 residues. The junction had 8 bases not matched to a gene; V was cut back by 7 bases and J by 9 bases. The CDR3 DNA sequence: TGTGCCAGCAAGACTAGCGGGAGGGCCAAGGGTGAGCAGTTCTTC. Its translation is CASKTSGRAKGEQFF.

The chain combines TRBV23-1 with TRBJ2-1, with 7 bases matching TRBD1. TRBV23-1 is an ORF for which the function is uncertain. The ends lost 5 bases at V and 13 bases at J; junction bases unmatched: 20. The CDR3 consists of 16 residues. The CDR3 sequence is CASSIQCDRATQGQFF. The DNA of the CDR3 is TGCGCCAGCAGTATTCAATGCGACAGGGCGACTCAGGGACAGTTCTTC.

V is TRBV29-1 and J is TRBJ1-1; D is unclear. V shed 3 bases and J shed 4 bases, with 6 bases lying between them. The germline CDR1 and CDR2 sequences are SQVTM and ANQGSEA. The CDR3 spans 11 residues. CDR3 residues: CSVDWGTEAFF. The CDR3 region has the DNA TGCAGCGTTGATTGGGGCACTGAAGCTTTCTTT.

This chain links TRBV24-1 with TRBJ2-1, with D perhaps TRBD1 (5 bases). This CDR3 spans 15 amino acids. Trimming shortened V by 0 bases and J by 8 bases, and 13 bases separated the two germline ends. Germline assignment: CDR1 KGHDR and CDR2 SFDVKD. CDR3 residues: CATSDLGQGIHEQFF. The CDR3 region has the DNA TGTGCCACCAGTGATTTGGGGCAGGGAATACATGAGCAGTTCTTC.

The chain links TRBV3-1 to TRBJ1-6, with 9 nucleotides matching TRBD1. The trim removed 0 bases at V and 7 bases at J, leaving 7 bases unmatched. Looked up from germline, CDR1 is LGHDT and CDR2 is YNNKEL (reference sequence). The CDR3 loop spans 17 amino acids. The CDR3 sequence: CASSQDWRDRVNSPLHF. CDR3 coding DNA: TGTGCCAGCAGCCAAGATTGGCGGGACAGGGTGAATTCACCCCTCCACTTT. Full variable domain (missing parts from reference TRBV3-1 and TRBJ1-6): DTAVSQTPKYLVTQMGNDKSIKCEQNLGHDTMYWYKQDSKKFLKIMFSYNNKELIINETVPNRFSPKSPDKAHLNLHINSLELGDSAVYFCASSQDWRDRVNSPLHFGNGTRLTVT.

V usage is TRBV10-3 and J usage is TRBJ2-1; 9 nucleotides line up with TRBD1. Germline CDR1 reads ENHRY; CDR2 reads SYGVKD. With V trimmed by 0 bases and J by 2 bases, 5 bases remained unmatched. The length of the CDR3 is 17 residues. The DNA for the CDR3 is TGTGCCATCAGTGAGTCGGATGGGACAGGGACCTACAATGAGCAGTTCTTC. Residues: CAISESDGTGTYNEQFF.

In its sample, this clonotype was seen a few times. The chain combines TRBV11-2 with TRBJ2-3, with D perhaps TRBD1 or TRBD2 (5 bases each). This CDR3 region has 15 residues. Germline assignment: CDR1 SGHAT and CDR2 FQNNGV. Trimming removed 1 base at V and 4 bases at J, with 12 bases between. CDR3 coding DNA: TGTGCCAGCAGCTTAGGTAATAGGGGACCAGATACGCAGTATTTT. Translated: CASSLGNRGPDTQYF.

This clonotype was seen only a few times. The chain employs TRBV7-2 and TRBJ2-5; D gene unclear. The length of the CDR3 is 16 residues. V lost 2 bases and J 5 bases, leaving 18 bases between the germline ends. The germline CDR1 and CDR2 sequences are SGHTA and FQGNSA. The CDR3 DNA follows: TGTGCCAGCAGCTTATCGGCAAAACACCCTCCCGAGACCCAGTACTTC. Amino acid sequence: CASSLSAKHPPETQYF.

The chain carries TRBV5-6 and TRBJ2-7; 8 positions agree with TRBD1. CDR3 length: 14 amino acids. The trim removed 2 bases at V and 4 bases at J, leaving 5 bases unmatched. The germline gives CDR1 SGHDT, CDR2 YYEEEE. The CDR3 here is CASSFRTGLYEQYF. CDR3 DNA sequence: TGTGCCAGCAGCTTCCGGACAGGGCTATACGAGCAGTACTTC.

V is TRBV4-2 and J is TRBJ2-5, with D unclear. Germline V gene data show CDR1 as LGHNA and CDR2 as YNFKEQ. CDR3 length: 14 residues. Trimming removed 2 bases at V and 5 bases at J, with 12 bases between. For the CDR3, the DNA is TGTGCCAGCAGCCAACCTGACCTGAAGGAGACCCAGTACTTC. It codes for CASSQPDLKETQYF.

The chain recombines TRBV3-1 with TRBJ1-2, with 7 bases matching TRBD1. Germline values: CDR1 LGHDT, CDR2 YNNKEL (reference sequence). The CDR3 extends over 14 amino acids. Unmatched junction bases numbered 8, after V lost 2 bases and J lost 8 bases. The CDR3 DNA sequence: TGTGCCAGCAGCCAACGCACAGGGGAATCGGGCTACACCTTC. Residues: CASSQRTGESGYTF.

This clonotype was seen at least ten times. The chain recombines TRBV7-8 with TRBJ2-7, with TRBD1 matching over 7 bases. Looked up from germline, CDR1 is SGHVS and CDR2 is FQNEAQ. CDR3 length equals 17 residues. V lost 1 base to trimming and J lost 1 base; unmatched junction nucleotides: 10. This CDR3 reads CASSLGDRTILSYEQYF. DNA for the CDR3: TGTGCCAGCAGCTTAGGGGACAGAACAATCCTTTCCTACGAGCAGTACTTC.

V usage is TRBV5-6 and J usage is TRBJ2-1, with 10 bases aligning to TRBD2. CDR3 length: 16 residues. The V gene's germline CDR1 is SGHDT and CDR2 YYEEEE. Trimming cost V 0 bases and J 7 bases; bases outside gene matches: 7. The CDR3 loop reads CASSLDGAGGWNEQFF. The CDR3 DNA reads TGTGCCAGCAGCTTGGATGGAGCGGGAGGGTGGAATGAGCAGTTCTTC.

This chain connects TRBV4-2 to TRBJ2-1, with 7 bases that match TRBD2. After removal of 2 bases from V and 10 bases from J, the junction contained 2 bases not matched to a gene. CDR3 length: 12 amino acids. Germline V lookup: CDR1 LGHNA, CDR2 YNFKEQ. Written as DNA, the CDR3 is TGTGCCAGCAGCCAATATAGCGGGGAGCAGTTCTTC. It specifies CASSQYSGEQFF.

The chain combines TRBV23-1 with TRBJ2-5; D not resolved. TRBV23-1 counts as an open reading frame of uncertain function. Trimming removed 7 bases from V and 5 bases from J, with 11 bases in between. The CDR3 consists of 12 residues. Written as DNA, the CDR3 is TGCGCCAGCATGAGGCCCTGGGAGACCCAGTACTTC. This translates into CASMRPWETQYF.

This rearrangement joins TRBV30 to TRBJ2-2; D is perhaps TRBD1 (5 bases). From germline, CDR1 is GTSNPN and CDR2 SVGIG (reference sequence). The CDR3 loop spans 14 amino acids. The V and J ends lost 2 bases and 2 bases respectively, with 9 bases between them. The CDR3 here is CAWSWGINTGELFF. CDR3 sequence (DNA): TGTGCCTGGAGTTGGGGCATCAACACCGGGGAGCTGTTTTTT. The full variable domain, in which reference TRBV30 and TRBJ2-2 provide the parts outside the CDR3, is SQTIHQWPATLVQPVGSPLSLECTVEGTSNPNLYWYRQAAGRGLQLLFYSVGIGQISSEVPQNLSASRPQDRQFILSSKKLLLSDSGFYLCAWSWGINTGELFFGEGSRLTVL.

The gene calls are TRBV9 and TRBJ2-7, with 7 bases identical to TRBD1. Germline lookup yields CDR1 SGDLS and CDR2 YYNGEE. The CDR3 is 15 amino acids. With 3 bases clipped from V and 0 bases from J, the junction kept 6 bases outside the gene matches. The CDR3 DNA sequence: TGTGCCAGCAGCGCCGACAGGGCGAGCTCCTACGAGCAGTACTTC. It yields the protein CASSADRASSYEQYF.